This T cell receptor beta chain was documented in a study of blood T cell repertoires in COVID-19. Study overall: Researchers got acute and convalescent COVID-19 samples from the United States, Italy and Spain. PBMCs, B-cell-depleted T cells, or T cells were the source of the cDNA or gDNA that made up the material.

Authors' analysis steps: From reference gene primer amplification, estimates of nucleated cell counts were derived. This table comes from immunoSEQ multiplex PCR, and its TCRdb copy is limited to in-frame clones, with some not included. That table supplies the V and J calls and clone size; D and trimming were determined from the DNA. Of hundreds of thousands of clones listed, around 85% were seen once; the top ten hold around 4%. Germline V gene lookup returns CDR1 LGHDT and CDR2 YNNKEL (reference sequence). V shed 1 base, J shed 5 bases, and the junction held 12 bases outside the gene matches. This CDR3 comprises 18 residues.

This receptor was taken from a woman in her fifties or sixties with active or convalescent COVID-19. Sequenced: peripheral blood. The chain recombines TRBV3-1 (or the pseudogene TRBV3-2) with TRBJ2-2, with 8 bases lining up with TRBD1. The CDR3 coding sequence is TGTGCCAGCAGCCAAGTGCTCGGGCAGGGGGCGTGGACCGGGGAGCTGTTTTTT. This translates into CASSQVLGQGAWTGELFF.